The 11 T cell receptor beta chains below all came from one sample that was sequenced in a study of cytomegalovirus exposure and HLA in healthy donors. Both 60 Vbeta primers and 13 Jbeta primers went into the PCR. TCRdb's copy holds only in-frame clones and misses some; the assay was immunoSEQ multiplex PCR. The sample contains around 180,000 clones, 84% of which appear only once. The sample comprised PBMCs. The receptors originated from a girl between 5 and 17 years old in good health and CMV-seropositive.

The CDR3 region is CASSLEQGLAPNYGYTF. CDR3 bases: TGTGCCAGCAGCTTGGAACAGGGCCTTGCGCCTAACTATGGCTACACCTTC. V gene TRBV5-6 combines with J gene TRBJ1-2; possible D gene TRBD1, 6 bases. This CDR3 region has 17 residues. Germline V CDR1 and CDR2: SGHDT, YYEEEE. V gave up 0 bases and J gave up 0 bases, with 15 bases separating them.

This chain connects TRBV5-1 to TRBJ2-7, with 8 bases matching TRBD1. The germline V gene has CDR1 SGHRS and CDR2 YFSETQ. This CDR3 comprises 14 residues. V lost 3 bases and J lost 2; bases outside the gene matches: 4. CDR3 sequence: CASSYRQGPYEQYF. The CDR3 DNA reads TGCGCCAGCAGCTACCGACAGGGGCCCTACGAGCAGTACTTC.

This chain joins TRBV7-9 and TRBJ1-2; 7 positions match TRBD1. In germline, CDR1 is SEHNR, CDR2 FQNEAQ (reference sequence). J gave up 8 bases and V 5 bases, and 8 bases lay outside the gene matches. CDR3 size: 13 residues. CDR3 region: CASSMKGASGYTF. CDR3 nucleotide sequence: TGTGCCAGCAGCATGAAGGGGGCGAGCGGCTACACCTTC.

J is TRBJ1-3 and V is TRBV19, with D perhaps matching TRBD1 (6 bases). This CDR3 has 15 residues. Per germline, CDR1 LNHDA and CDR2 SQIVND (reference sequence). V lost 5 bases and J lost 0, with 11 bases in between. The CDR3 DNA sequence: TGTGCCAGTAGTTCCTGGGACAACTCTGGAAACACCATATATTTT. Encoded protein: CASSSWDNSGNTIYF.

CDR3: CASSCSLCYEQYF. CDR3 sequence (DNA): TGTGCCAGCAGCTGTTCTCTTTGCTACGAGCAGTACTTC. The chain employs TRBV5-4 and TRBJ2-7, with unresolved D. CDR1 and CDR2 from the germline V gene are SGHNT and YYREEE (reference sequence). V was trimmed by 3 bases and J by 3 bases, leaving 10 bases between them. This CDR3 region has 13 residues.

This clone has just one count. J is TRBJ2-3 and V is TRBV29-1; 9 nucleotides align to TRBD2. Trimming removed 5 bases from V and 0 bases from J; junction bases left unmatched: 6. CDR1 is SQVTM and CDR2 is ANQGSEA in the germline V gene. The CDR3 covers 15 residues. The chain's CDR3 is CSVPKAGGSTDTQYF. The CDR3, as DNA: TGCAGCGTTCCTAAAGCGGGGGGTAGCACAGATACGCAGTATTTT.

V and J are TRBV6-5 and TRBJ1-3; D gene unclear. V shed 2 bases and J shed 5 bases, with 7 bases lying between them. There are 13 residues in the CDR3. Germline-derived CDR1 and CDR2 are MNHEY and SVGAGI. CDR3 amino acids: CASSYRERNTIYF. The CDR3 DNA follows: TGTGCCAGCAGTTACCGGGAACGAAACACCATATATTTT.

Details on this clone: No conserved phenylalanine or tryptophan ends this CDR3, so it is likely a read error. The rearrangement uses TRBV6-5 and TRBJ2-2, with D perhaps matching TRBD1 (6 bases). The CDR3 loop spans 16 amino acids. V was shortened by 0 bases and J by 6 bases, with 14 bases between the two germline ends. The germline CDR1 and CDR2 sequences are MNHEY and SVGAGI. The DNA of the CDR3 is TGTGCCAGCAGTTACTCATACAGGGTAGGACCCGGGGAGCTGTTTCTT. As protein: CASSYSYRVGPGELFL.

The rearrangement links TRBV6-6 to TRBJ1-2; tentatively, D is TRBD1 (5 bases). Germline CDR1 MNHNY, CDR2 SVGAGI (reference sequence). Trimming cost V 1 base and J 4 bases, with 13 bases left between them. This CDR3 has 15 residues. The CDR3 loop is CASSYYAGEGYGYTF. CDR3 nucleotide sequence: TGTGCCAGCAGTTACTATGCGGGGGAGGGCTATGGCTACACCTTC.

This chain connects TRBV6-5 to TRBJ2-2, with TRBD2 as a possible D gene (6 bases). V was shortened by 2 bases and J by 6 bases, with 16 bases between the two germline ends. The CDR3 sequence is 16 residues long. The germline V gene encodes CDR1 MNHEY and CDR2 SVGAGI. CDR3 protein: CASSYDPRGSPGELFF. As DNA, the CDR3 is TGTGCCAGCAGTTACGACCCCCGGGGGAGTCCCGGGGAGCTGTTTTTT.

This chain joins TRBV6-1 and TRBJ2-3, with 10 nucleotides matching TRBD2. The length of the CDR3 is 15 residues. CDR1 and CDR2 from the germline V gene are MNHNS and SASEGT. The junction had 5 bases not matched to a gene; V was cut back by 4 bases and J by 4 bases. CDR3 protein: CASSGGSGGSDTQYF. CDR3 sequence (DNA): TGTGCCAGCAGTGGAGGTAGCGGGGGGTCAGATACGCAGTATTTT.